Listed below are T cell receptor beta chains from one sample, sequenced in a study of OX40 agonist ivuxolimab in advanced cancers. The assay was immunoSEQ multiplex PCR, and TCRdb's table has in-frame clones only and misses some. This table holds 100,000 to 150,000 clones, 85% to 95% found once. The sequencing used CD4+ or CD8+ T cells sorted from blood, collected in a trial of the OX40 agonist ivuxolimab. The receptor set was obtained from an adult with an advanced solid tumor such as melanoma, head and neck, liver or kidney cancer. The CDR3 runs from the conserved cysteine through the conserved F or W. D genes are given only for firm matches. Size tells how often a clone was seen (once, few, many) or the class of an expanded clone, and some rows leave it out.

J,V,D,size,DNA,CDR3
TRBJ2-1,TRBV7-2,NA,NA,TGTGCCAGCAGCTTTGCGGGAAGACAAAATGAGCAGTTCTTC,CASSFAGRQNEQFF
TRBJ1-1,TRBV29-1,NA,NA,TGCAGCGGAGATCCTCGGGACACTGAAGCTTTCTTT,CSGDPRDTEAFF
TRBJ2-7,TRBV5-1,TRBD1,NA,TGCGCCAGCAGCCGGGACAGGGCCTTCTCCTACGAGCAGTACTTC,CASSRDRAFSYEQYF
TRBJ2-2,TRBV19,NA,once,TGTGCCACTAGGGGTAGGGGCCTGAACACCGGGGAGCTGTTTTTT,CATRGRGLNTGELFF
TRBJ1-2,TRBV29-1,NA,NA,TGCAGCGTTGATTTATTTAAGGGCTATGGCTACACCTTC,CSVDLFKGYGYTF
TRBJ1-5,TRBV6-5,TRBD1,NA,TGTGCCAGCAGCATTAGGACAGGGGGCAATCAGCCCCAGCATTTT,CASSIRTGGNQPQHF
TRBJ1-4,TRBV5-1,TRBD1,NA,TGCGCCAGCAGTCGGGGACAGAAGGCAACTAATGAAAAACTGTTTTTT,CASSRGQKATNEKLFF
TRBJ1-3,TRBV19,NA,NA,TGTGCCAGTAGTCCCGACACGAAAGGAAACACCATATATTTT,CASSPDTKGNTIYF
TRBJ2-3,TRBV5-6,NA,NA,TGTGCCAGCAGCTTGGTCGATACGCAGTATTTT,CASSLVDTQYF
TRBJ1-5,TRBV6-1,NA,NA,TGTGCCAGCAGTGTAGGTAGGTCTCAGCCCCAGCATTTT,CASSVGRSQPQHF
TRBJ1-1,TRBV7-9,NA,NA,TGTGCCAGCAGTCAAAGGCCTACTGAAGCTTTCTTT,CASSQRPTEAFF
TRBJ1-2,TRBV6-5,NA,NA,TGTGCCAGCAGTTACTCGACCGGGGCCGGGGGCACCTTC,CASSYSTGAGGTF
TRBJ2-7,TRBV15,NA,NA,TGTGCCACCAGCCCCCTCCAGGCTGGGAGCTACGAGCAGTACTTC,CATSPLQAGSYEQYF
TRBJ1-1,TRBV5-4,NA,NA,TGTGCCAGCAGCTGGACAGAGAACACTGAAGCTTTCTTT,CASSWTENTEAFF
TRBJ2-7,TRBV7-9,NA,NA,TGTGCCAGCAGCTTAGGGGAGGTGCCGTACGAGCAGTACTTC,CASSLGEVPYEQYF
TRBJ2-2,TRBV7-2,NA,NA,TGTGCCAGCAGCTTAGTGACGGGGGCCGGGGAGCTGTTTTTT,CASSLVTGAGELFF
TRBJ2-3,TRBV9,TRBD2,NA,TGTGCCAGCAGCCGTTTACTAGCGGGGGGCACAGATACGCAGTATTTT,CASSRLLAGGTDTQYF
TRBJ2-2,TRBV5-4,NA,NA,TGTGCCAGCAGCGACCCCCCAGGGGTAGCCGGGGAGCTGTTTTTT,CASSDPPGVAGELFF
TRBJ1-2,TRBV5-1,TRBD1,NA,TGCGCCAGCAGCTTGGCCAGGGGGACGTTGGGCTACACCTTC,CASSLARGTLGYTF
TRBJ1-5,TRBV7-2,NA,NA,TGTGCCAGCAGCTTAGAGGTATATAGCAATCAGCCCCAGCATTTT,CASSLEVYSNQPQHF
TRBJ1-6,TRBV5-1,NA,once,TGCGCCAGCAGCTTGGAACGGGCCTCATATAATTCACCCCTCCACTTT,CASSLERASYNSPLHF
TRBJ2-7,TRBV5-6,TRBD2,NA,TGTGCCAGCAGCTCAGCGGGAGTTGGAGAGCAGTACTTC,CASSSAGVGEQYF
TRBJ2-7,TRBV27,TRBD2,NA,TGTGCCAGCAGTTTCTTCCTAGCGGGAGGATCTTCCCACGAGCAGTACTTC,CASSFFLAGGSSHEQYF